This section outlines one T cell receptor (beta chain) sequence together with its context. What it recognizes is unknown. These data belong to a study of OX40 agonist ivuxolimab in advanced cancers. Study-wide background: A history of anti-PD-1, anti-PD-L1 or anti-CTLA-4 therapy was acceptable, and roughly 40% had some.

Study-level points and caveats: By week 6 at 0.1 to 3.0 mg/kg, blood CD4+ and CD8+ T cells had expanded clonally. Clonal expansion among partial responders at 0.1-3.0 mg/kg ranked near the lowest.

Produced via immunoSEQ multiplex PCR; TCRdb's table is partial and in-frame only. Among under 65,000 clones listed, 80% to 90% were seen once. Enrollment shut out patients with autoimmune disease history or systemic immunosuppression. This material consisted of CD4+ or CD8+ T cells sorted from blood, taken in a trial of the OX40 agonist ivuxolimab. The origin of this receptor is an adult with an advanced solid tumor such as melanoma, head and neck, liver or kidney cancer.

This CDR3 reads CASSIFGQGHQPQHF. CDR3 DNA: TGTGCCAGTAGTATTTTCGGACAGGGGCACCAGCCCCAGCATTTT. V usage is TRBV19 and J usage is TRBJ1-5; 9 bases agree with TRBD1. The CDR3 is 15 amino acids. The V and J ends lost 3 bases and 7 bases, in that order; junction bases with no gene match: 7. Per the germline V gene, CDR1 is LNHDA and CDR2 is SQIVND (reference sequence).